These 3 T cell receptor beta chains came from one sample sequenced in a study of OX40 agonist ivuxolimab in advanced cancers. Only in-frame clones appear in the TCRdb table, and some are missing; sequencing was by immunoSEQ multiplex PCR. Of some 80,000 clones listed, about 88% were seen once; the top ten hold roughly 0.7%. The sequences come from CD4+ or CD8+ T cells sorted from blood, collected in a trial of the OX40 agonist ivuxolimab. These receptors were collected from an adult with an advanced solid tumor such as melanoma, head and neck, liver or kidney cancer.

For this clone: The sample holds other DNA sequences that translate to the same CDR3. In DNA form, the CDR3 reads TGTGCCAGCAGCTTAGGTAGCGGGACGTCCTACGAGCAGTACTTC. Protein product: CASSLGSGTSYEQYF. The gene calls are TRBV11-2 and TRBJ2-7; 8 bases are shared with TRBD2. CDR1 SGHAT and CDR2 FQNNGV come from the germline V gene. The ends lost 1 base at V and 1 base at J; junction bases unmatched: 3. This CDR3 has 15 amino acids.

The genes are TRBV9 and TRBJ2-1; possible D gene TRBD2, 6 bases. The CDR3 runs to 16 residues. Trimming left V 3 bases short and J 0 bases short, with 13 bases between. The germline gives CDR1 SGDLS, CDR2 YYNGEE. CDR3 protein: CASSGGGASSYNEQFF. The CDR3 bases are TGTGCCAGCAGCGGGGGCGGGGCCAGCTCCTACAATGAGCAGTTCTTC.

The genes are TRBV7-2 and TRBJ2-3; 8 nucleotides align to TRBD2. The CDR3 totals 14 residues. V lost 5 bases, J lost 6 bases, and 7 bases stayed unmatched. Germline CDR1 reads SGHTA; CDR2 reads FQGNSA. The CDR3 loop is CASSPGGGGDTQYF. The CDR3 DNA reads TGTGCCAGCAGCCCGGGGGGGGGCGGTGATACGCAGTATTTT.